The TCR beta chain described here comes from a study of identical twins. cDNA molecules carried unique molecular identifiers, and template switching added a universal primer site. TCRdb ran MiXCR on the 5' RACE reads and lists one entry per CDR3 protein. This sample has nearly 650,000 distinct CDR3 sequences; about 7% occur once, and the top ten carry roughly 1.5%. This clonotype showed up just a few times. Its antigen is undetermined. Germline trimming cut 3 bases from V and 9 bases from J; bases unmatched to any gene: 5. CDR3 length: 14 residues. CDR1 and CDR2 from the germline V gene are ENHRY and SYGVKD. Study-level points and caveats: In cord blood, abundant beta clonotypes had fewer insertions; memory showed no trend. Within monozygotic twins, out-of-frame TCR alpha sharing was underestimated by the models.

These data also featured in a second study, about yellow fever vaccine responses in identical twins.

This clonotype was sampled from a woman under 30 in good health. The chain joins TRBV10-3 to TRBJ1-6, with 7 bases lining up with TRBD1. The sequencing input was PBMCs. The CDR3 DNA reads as TGTGCCATCAGTGAAAGGGGGCAGGGTTCACCCCTCCACTTT. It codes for CAISERGQGSPLHF.